Below are 8 T cell receptor beta chains sequenced from a single sample in a study of monozygotic twins with inflammatory bowel disease. TCRdb reprocessed the 5' RACE reads and reports one entry per CDR3 protein, with no DNA. The sample data list 80,000 or so distinct CDR3 sequences. Source material: blood. These receptors were obtained from a human donor with ulcerative colitis or Crohn's disease, or a healthy co-twin of an affected twin (not recorded which).

The V gene is TRBV10-3, the J gene TRBJ1-2; without DNA, the TCRdb call of TRBD1 cannot be checked. This CDR3 is 13 amino acids long. Germline V CDR1 and CDR2: ENHRY, SYGVKD. CDR3 sequence: CAIGQDINYGYTF.

The chain has TRBV20-1 and TRBJ1-3. CDR1 and CDR2 from the germline V gene are DFQATT and SNEGSKA (reference sequence). The CDR3 spans 11 residues. The CDR3 sequence: CSATVDATIYF.

This chain connects TRBV6-5 to TRBJ1-5. This CDR3 region has 13 residues. Germline values: CDR1 MNHEY, CDR2 SVGAGI. This CDR3 is CASSYNGVQPQHF.

The V call is TRBV5-1, the J call TRBJ1-1; TCRdb designates TRBD1, a call that cannot be tested without DNA. Germline assignment: CDR1 SGHRS and CDR2 YFSETQ. This CDR3 contains 15 residues. CDR3 in amino acids: CASSLQRGDLHGAFF.

This chain joins TRBV15 and TRBJ2-5; checking the TCRdb D call of TRBD2 is not possible without DNA. Germline loops: CDR1 LNHNV, CDR2 YYDKDF (reference sequence). The CDR3 covers 12 residues. CDR3 region: CATSREGTSGVF.

The rearrangement joins TRBV12-3 or TRBV12-4 to TRBJ1-2; TCRdb proposes TRBD1, but this gene call is untestable without DNA. The CDR3 is made up of 14 amino acids. The CDR3: CASNAGVTNYGYTF.

CDR3 protein: CASSIRDWSSYNEQFF. This chain connects TRBV12-3 or TRBV12-4 to TRBJ2-1; TCRdb indicates TRBD2, and absent DNA this call remains unverified. The CDR3 loop spans 16 amino acids.

CDR3 amino acids: CASSLWVENSPLHF. The chain combines TRBV27 with TRBJ1-6. CDR1 and CDR2 from the germline V gene are MNHEY and SMNVEV (reference sequence). CDR3 length: 14 residues.